These 20 T cell receptor beta chains were sequenced from one sample in a study of regulatory T cells in long-lasting Graves disease. This sample's time point: persistent/refractory GD, antithyroid drugs over 5 years with positive TRAb. Isolated PBMC RNA provided the starting material for the TCR library. Construction of TCR beta libraries relied on iRepertoire HTBI primers and on Arm-PCR targeting CDR3 regions. TCRdb redid the calling of the multiplex PCR reads with MiXCR, one entry per CDR3 protein. The sample has around 460,000 distinct CDR3 sequences, about 22% seen once. This specimen was peripheral blood mononuclear cells (PBMCs), taken when the disease was refractory, from a patient treated with antithyroid drugs. Every receptor here comes from a female donor with Graves disease.

The table lists this clonotype with many counts. The J gene is TRBJ2-2, the V gene TRBV2, with TRBD1 matching over 8 bases. Germline assignment: CDR1 SNHLY and CDR2 FYNNEI. The CDR3 spans 14 residues. V lost 8 bases and J lost 4; bases outside the gene matches: 6. CDR3: CASGGQAGTGELFF. The CDR3 bases are TGTGCCAGCGGGGGACAGGCGGGCACCGGGGAGCTGTTTTTT.

The J gene is TRBJ2-7, the V gene TRBV19, with D possibly being TRBD2 (5 bases). The germline V gene encodes CDR1 LNHDA and CDR2 SQIVND (reference sequence). The CDR3 length is 15 residues. Trimming left V 6 bases short and J 2 bases short, with 17 bases between. The CDR3 nucleotides are TGTGCCAGTAGCCTTACGGTCGGGGTTGCCTACGAGCAGTACTTC. This codes for CASSLTVGVAYEQYF.

V and J are TRBV7-6 and TRBJ1-1; D is ambiguous. The CDR3 has 16 residues. The germline V gene has CDR1 SGHVS and CDR2 FNYEAQ. The ends were cut back, 1 base at V and 3 bases at J, with 15 bases in the middle. CDR3 DNA: TGTGCCAGCAGCTTAGAGGGTCCTCGGCGGGACACTGAAGCTTTCTTT. It is translated as CASSLEGPRRDTEAFF.

The sample holds many counts of this clonotype. The chain joins TRBV2 to TRBJ2-7, with D perhaps matching TRBD1 (5 bases). This CDR3 is 11 amino acids long. The germline V gene has CDR1 SNHLY and CDR2 FYNNEI. Trimming pared 4 bases from V and 6 bases from J, leaving 7 bases between. The CDR3 reads CASSGRAEQYF. For the CDR3, the DNA is TGTGCCAGCAGTGGCAGGGCCGAGCAGTACTTC.

The rearrangement links TRBV3-1 to TRBJ1-6; 7 positions agree with TRBD1. The V segment lost 5 bases and the J segment 8 bases; nucleotides outside the gene matches: 9. Germline V gene data show CDR1 as LGHDT and CDR2 as YNNKEL (reference sequence). The CDR3 consists of 15 residues. CDR3 region: CASSTVGRGDSPLHF. The DNA of the CDR3 is TGTGCCAGCAGCACTGTCGGCAGGGGGGATTCACCCCTCCACTTT.

V and J are TRBV28 and TRBJ2-3, with TRBD2 as a possible D gene (5 bases). Trimming removed 5 bases from V and 3 bases from J, with 9 bases in between. CDR1 is MDHEN and CDR2 is SYDVKM in the germline V gene. The CDR3 runs to 13 residues. CDR3 region: CASSGDYTDTQYF. CDR3 bases: TGTGCCAGCAGTGGTGACTATACAGATACGCAGTATTTT. Full variable domain (missing parts from reference TRBV28 and TRBJ2-3): DVKVTQSSRYLVKRTGEKVFLECVQDMDHENMFWYRQDPGLGLRLIYFSYDVKMKEKGDIPEGYSVSREKKERFSLILESASTNQTSMYLCASSGDYTDTQYFGPGTRLTVL.

This clonotype was recorded at least ten times. Written as DNA, the CDR3 is TGTGCCAGCATACGACAGGGAACAGGAGAGACCCAGTACTTC. Translated, it gives CASIRQGTGETQYF. This chain uses TRBV2 with TRBJ2-5; 7 nucleotides agree with TRBD1. V was clipped by 7 bases and J by 4 bases; unmatched bases: 9. Germline V gives CDR1 SNHLY, CDR2 FYNNEI. The CDR3 loop spans 14 amino acids. The full variable domain, completed using reference TRBV2 and TRBJ2-5, is EPEVTQTPSHQVTQMGQEVILRCVPISNHLYFYWYRQILGQKVEFLVSFYNNEISEKSEIFDDQFSVERPDGSNFTLKIRSTKLEDSAMYFCASIRQGTGETQYFGPGTRLLVL.

The chain joins TRBV27 to TRBJ2-7; tentative D call: TRBD1 (5 bases). Trimming took 5 bases from V and 1 from J, leaving 15 bases between them. The CDR3 runs 15 residues. Germline loops: CDR1 MNHEY, CDR2 SMNVEV (reference sequence). The CDR3 loop is CASSPQGTVSYEQYF. The CDR3 DNA follows: TGTGCCAGCAGTCCCCAGGGCACCGTGTCCTACGAGCAGTACTTC.

This clonotype came up a few times. The rearrangement links TRBV6-5 to TRBJ1-5; TRBD1 might be the D (6 bases). Germline V CDR1 and CDR2: MNHEY, SVGAGI. The CDR3 length is 19 residues. Trimming shortened V by 0 bases and J by 0 bases, and 18 bases separated the two germline ends. The CDR3 DNA reads as TGTGCCAGCAGTTACTCGATGCAGGGGACACGCGGTAGCAATCAGCCCCAGCATTTT. It yields the protein CASSYSMQGTRGSNQPQHF.

The chain links TRBV29-1 to TRBJ2-7; D is unclear. This CDR3 has 13 residues. V lost 5 bases and J lost 2, with 13 bases in between. Germline assignment: CDR1 SQVTM and CDR2 ANQGSEA. CDR3 residues: CSVLTSDTYEQYF. The CDR3 DNA reads TGCAGCGTTCTGACCTCAGACACCTACGAGCAGTACTTC.

There are a few counts of this clonotype. The CDR3: CASSLREGEKLFF. In nucleotides, the CDR3 is TGTGCCAGCAGTTTACGTGAGGGAGAAAAACTGTTTTTT. The V and J genes are TRBV27 and TRBJ1-4, with unresolved D. The CDR3 extends over 13 amino acids. The V and J ends lost 2 bases and 8 bases respectively, with 9 bases between them. From germline, CDR1 is MNHEY and CDR2 SMNVEV (reference sequence).

This clonotype was recorded at least ten times. The V and J genes are TRBV19 and TRBJ1-1; D possibly corresponds to TRBD1 (6 bases). Trimming took off 6 bases at V and 5 bases at J, with 13 bases between the two ends. The germline CDR1 and CDR2 sequences are LNHDA and SQIVND (reference sequence). The CDR3 is made up of 13 amino acids. CDR3 residues: CASSEQGETEAFF. The DNA of the CDR3 is TGTGCCAGTAGCGAACAGGGAGAGACTGAAGCTTTCTTT.

This clonotype was counted between two and nine times. This chain uses TRBV7-2 with TRBJ2-2, with 9 bases matching TRBD2. The CDR3 is made up of 19 amino acids. With 5 bases clipped from V and 5 bases from J, the junction kept 18 bases outside the gene matches. Germline V gene data show CDR1 as SGHTA and CDR2 as FQGNSA. Here the CDR3 DNA reads TGTGCCAGCAGCAAACAACCCCCCGCCGTAGCGGGGGTTACCGGGGAGCTGTTTTTT. Encoded protein: CASSKQPPAVAGVTGELFF.

This clonotype has at least ten counts. The chain has TRBV6-1 and TRBJ1-6, with 8 bases matching TRBD1. Germline CDR1 reads MNHNS; CDR2 reads SASEGT. There are 15 residues in the CDR3. J was trimmed by 7 bases and V by 6 bases; bases with no gene match: 8. DNA of the CDR3: TGTGCCAGCAGACCGCAGGGGGCGGGAAATTCACCCCTCCACTTT. This translates into CASRPQGAGNSPLHF.

In this sample, this clonotype turned up many times. The J gene is TRBJ2-2, the V gene TRBV6-5; perhaps TRBD1 as D (5 bases). The CDR3 has 15 residues. V shed 2 bases and J shed 1 base, with 8 bases lying between them. CDR1 and CDR2 from the germline V gene are MNHEY and SVGAGI. As DNA, the CDR3 is TGTGCCAGCAGTTACCTAGGGGAGAACACCGGGGAGCTGTTTTTT. Residues: CASSYLGENTGELFF.

This clonotype was seen repeatedly, ten times or more. The chain couples TRBV28 to TRBJ1-5; no definite D call. The V end was cut by 3 bases, the J end by 0 bases, with 9 bases between. Germline CDR1 MDHEN, CDR2 SYDVKM. The CDR3 is 15 amino acids. This chain's CDR3 is CASSFGLNSNQPQHF. The CDR3 DNA reads as TGTGCCAGCAGTTTTGGCCTAAATAGCAATCAGCCCCAGCATTTT.

This clonotype was observed at least ten times. The CDR3 coding sequence is TGTGCCAGCGCCCTAGACTCAGACTACGAGCAGTACTTC. This translates into CASALDSDYEQYF. The rearrangement uses TRBV27 and TRBJ2-7; D gene uncertain. The CDR3 sequence is 13 residues long. Germline loops: CDR1 MNHEY, CDR2 SMNVEV (reference sequence). Between the trimmed V and J ends, which lost 8 bases and 3 bases, there was a span of 14 bases.

The sample holds a few counts of this clonotype. The chain recombines TRBV3-1 with TRBJ1-4; TRBD1 matches at 7 bases. The germline V gene encodes CDR1 LGHDT and CDR2 YNNKEL (reference sequence). V trimming: 5 bases; J trimming: 8 bases; junction bases outside the gene matches: 11. The CDR3 totals 15 residues. CDR3 amino acids: CASSEGGTAREKLFF. In nucleotides, the CDR3 is TGTGCCAGCAGCGAAGGCGGGACAGCTAGAGAAAAACTGTTTTTT.

This clonotype showed up many times. This chain connects TRBV11-2 to TRBJ1-2; D uncertain. Germline CDR1 SGHAT, CDR2 FQNNGV. The CDR3 loop spans 14 amino acids. The V end lost 1 base, the J end lost 4 bases, and 10 bases lay between the germline ends. CDR3 bases: TGTGCCAGCAGCTTAGCGGGTTCCACCTATGGCTACACCTTC. Protein sequence: CASSLAGSTYGYTF. Complete variable domain (other parts from reference TRBV11-2 and TRBJ1-2): EAGVAQSPRYKIIEKRQSVAFWCNPISGHATLYWYQQILGQGPKLLIQFQNNGVVDDSQLPKDRFSAERLKGVDSTLKIQPAKLEDSAVYLCASSLAGSTYGYTFGSGTRLTVV.

This clonotype was seen many times. The rearrangement uses TRBV7-2 and TRBJ1-2, with 9 positions matching TRBD1. Trimming at V came to 2 bases and at J to 7 bases, leaving 5 bases not matched to a gene. Germline CDR1 reads SGHTA; CDR2 reads FQGNSA. CDR3 length: 14 residues. As DNA, the CDR3 is TGTGCCAGCAGCTTAAACAGGGGGCAAGGTGGCTACACCTTC. It yields the protein CASSLNRGQGGYTF. The complete variable domain, with remaining parts taken from reference TRBV7-2 and TRBJ1-2, reads GAGVSQSPSNKVTEKGKDVELRCDPISGHTALYWYRQSLGQGLEFLIYFQGNSAPDKSGLPSDRFSAERTGGSVSTLTIQRTQQEDSAVYLCASSLNRGQGGYTFGSGTRLTVV.